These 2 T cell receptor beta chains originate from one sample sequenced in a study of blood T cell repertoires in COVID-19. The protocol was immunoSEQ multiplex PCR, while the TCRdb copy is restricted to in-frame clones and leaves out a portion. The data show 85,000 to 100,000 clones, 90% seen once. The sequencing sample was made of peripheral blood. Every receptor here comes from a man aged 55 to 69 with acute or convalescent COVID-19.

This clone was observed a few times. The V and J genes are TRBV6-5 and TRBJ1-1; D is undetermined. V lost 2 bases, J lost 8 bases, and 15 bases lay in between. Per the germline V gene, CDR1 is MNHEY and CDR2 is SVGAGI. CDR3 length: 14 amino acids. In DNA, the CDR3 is TGTGCCAGCAGTTACCGAATACAATTTCAAGAAGCTTTCTTT. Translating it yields CASSYRIQFQEAFF.

The CDR3 region is CASSPGQYTGELFF. The CDR3 nucleotides read TGTGCCAGCAGTCCAGGACAGTACACCGGGGAGCTGTTTTTT. The V call is TRBV6-5, the J call TRBJ2-2, with a possible D match to TRBD1 (6 bases). V lost 5 bases and J 3 bases, leaving 10 bases between the germline ends. Germline lookup yields CDR1 MNHEY and CDR2 SVGAGI. The CDR3 is 14 amino acids.